These 25 T cell receptor beta chains came from one sample sequenced in a study of blood T cell repertoires in COVID-19. TCRdb's copy holds only in-frame clones and misses some; the assay was immunoSEQ multiplex PCR. This table holds 200,000 to 250,000 clones, roughly 90% found once. The specimen sequenced was PBMCs or T cells enriched from blood (not recorded which). The receptor set was obtained from a woman aged 45-60 years in a cohort exposed to, infected with or recovered from COVID-19 (not recorded which).

This chain connects TRBV24-1 to TRBJ1-1; the D gene is possibly TRBD1 (5 bases). Germline V CDR1 and CDR2: KGHDR, SFDVKD. V was shortened by 9 bases and J by 1 base, with 14 bases between the two germline ends. The CDR3 runs 14 residues. CDR3 region: CATGFDSKNTEAFF. CDR3 in DNA: TGTGCCACCGGCTTCGACAGTAAGAACACTGAAGCTTTCTTT.

The chain links TRBV30 to TRBJ2-2; D is possibly TRBD2 (5 bases). The CDR3 is made up of 16 amino acids. Trimming took 0 bases from V and 4 from J, leaving 15 bases between them. Germline loops: CDR1 GTSNPN, CDR2 SVGIG (reference sequence). The CDR3 sequence is CAWSVQPGMGTGELFF. CDR3 coding DNA: TGTGCCTGGAGTGTACAACCGGGGATGGGCACCGGGGAGCTGTTTTTT.

J is TRBJ2-5 and V is TRBV30, with a weak D call TRBD1 (6 bases). Per the germline V gene, CDR1 is GTSNPN and CDR2 is SVGIG (reference sequence). The CDR3 runs 13 residues. Trimming stripped 1 base from V and 9 bases from J, with 15 bases between. The CDR3 protein is CAWSGNNRVPQYF. CDR3 nucleotides: TGTGCCTGGAGTGGGAATAACAGGGTGCCCCAGTACTTC.

In this sample, this clone turned up once. The chain links TRBV30 to TRBJ1-6; the D is unclear. Germline V gene data show CDR1 as GTSNPN and CDR2 as SVGIG (reference sequence). This CDR3 comprises 13 residues. Trimming pared 5 bases from V and 7 bases from J, leaving 12 bases between. CDR3 DNA sequence: TGTGCCTGGGGCAACCAGTCAAATTCACCCCTCCACTTT. Encoded protein: CAWGNQSNSPLHF.

This clone was observed a few times. The genes are TRBV7-3 and TRBJ2-2, with D tentatively TRBD1 (6 bases). The CDR3 contains 13 residues. Germline values: CDR1 SGHTA, CDR2 FQGTGA. The germline V and J ends were trimmed by 2 bases and 8 bases, with 9 bases remaining between them. The CDR3 DNA reads as TGTGCCAGCAGCTTATACAGGGCAGGGGAGCTGTTTTTT. Protein: CASSLYRAGELFF.

This clone was seen only a few times. This chain joins TRBV5-1 and TRBJ1-1; weak D call: TRBD1 (6 bases). The germline V gene has CDR1 SGHRS and CDR2 YFSETQ. The CDR3 consists of 17 residues. V was trimmed by 3 bases and J by 3 bases, leaving 21 bases between them. The CDR3 loop reads CASSSHLGGGGDTEAFF. The CDR3 nucleotides are TGCGCCAGCAGCTCCCACCTCGGGGGCGGGGGGGACACTGAAGCTTTCTTT.

This rearrangement joins TRBV19 to TRBJ2-7, with 7 bases matching TRBD2. V lost 8 bases and J lost 3; bases outside the gene matches: 16. The germline gives CDR1 LNHDA, CDR2 SQIVND (reference sequence). The CDR3 is 16 amino acids. CDR3 region: CASSSVGGTLLYEQYF. CDR3 bases: TGTGCCAGTTCCTCGGTCGGGGGGACTCTCCTCTACGAGCAGTACTTC.

This clone is a singleton in its sample. The chain carries TRBV9 and TRBJ2-2; D is possibly TRBD2 (6 bases). The CDR3 covers 13 residues. Per the germline V gene, CDR1 is SGDLS and CDR2 is YYNGEE. V was pared by 4 bases and J by 4 bases, with 8 bases between. The CDR3 spells CASSSGVTGELFF. The DNA for the CDR3 is TGTGCCAGCAGCTCGGGGGTCACCGGGGAGCTGTTTTTT.

To note about this clone: This specimen includes other DNA sequences encoding the same CDR3. V gene TRBV19 combines with J gene TRBJ1-5; TRBD1 is a possible D gene (6 bases). Trimming stripped 7 bases from V and 0 bases from J, with 13 bases between. There are 15 residues in the CDR3. CDR1 is LNHDA and CDR2 is SQIVND in the germline V gene (reference sequence). The CDR3 DNA follows: TGTGCCAGTAACCCAGACAGGCGTAGCAATCAGCCCCAGCATTTT. Its protein is CASNPDRRSNQPQHF.

The rearrangement links TRBV29-1 to TRBJ1-1; 12 bases fit TRBD1. Germline CDR1 is SQVTM and CDR2 is ANQGSEA. J lost 7 bases, V lost 8 bases, and 11 bases had no gene match. The CDR3 totals 14 residues. This chain's CDR3 is CSTTGQGAPGEAFF. The CDR3, as DNA: TGCAGCACCACGGGACAGGGGGCGCCGGGTGAAGCTTTCTTT.

The gene calls are TRBV7-3 and TRBJ1-4, with TRBD1 as a possible D gene (6 bases). The CDR3 runs 19 residues. The V gene's germline CDR1 is SGHTA and CDR2 FQGTGA. Trimming stripped 1 base from V and 0 bases from J, with 18 bases between. Here the CDR3 reads CASSLKDSPRGATNEKLFF. The CDR3 DNA follows: TGTGCCAGCAGCTTAAAGGACAGCCCAAGGGGTGCAACTAATGAAAAACTGTTTTTT.

This sequence joins TRBV29-1 and TRBJ2-3; 10 bases agree with TRBD1. With V trimmed by 6 bases and J by 3 bases, 3 bases remained unmatched. Looked up from germline, CDR1 is SQVTM and CDR2 is ANQGSEA. There are 13 residues in the CDR3. This CDR3 reads CSVGTGVTDTQYF. Written as DNA, the CDR3 is TGCAGCGTAGGGACAGGGGTTACAGATACGCAGTATTTT.

The V gene is TRBV6-5, the J gene TRBJ2-7, with a possible D match to TRBD2 (6 bases). The CDR3 totals 15 residues. CDR1 and CDR2 (germline): MNHEY, SVGAGI. With 5 bases removed from V and 2 bases from J, the gap between germline ends came to 16 bases. CDR3 sequence: CASSREIYRAYEQYF. The DNA of the CDR3 is TGTGCCAGCAGTCGGGAGATATACCGAGCCTACGAGCAGTACTTC.

The V call is TRBV6-5, the J call TRBJ2-7; 8 bases line up with TRBD1. The CDR3 runs 14 residues. Germline CDR1 and CDR2: MNHEY and SVGAGI. V shed 4 bases and J 5 bases; nucleotides not matched to a gene: 7. CDR3 residues: CASSWSRTGNEQYF. Written as DNA, the CDR3 is TGTGCCAGCAGTTGGTCCCGGACAGGGAACGAGCAGTACTTC.

This clone has just one count. V gene TRBV4-3 combines with J gene TRBJ1-6, with unresolved D. The V and J ends lost 0 bases and 5 bases respectively, with 14 bases between them. Germline V gene sequence: CDR1 LGHNA, CDR2 YSLEER. The CDR3 extends over 17 amino acids. DNA of the CDR3: TGCGCCAGCAGCCAAGAATACGGTTGGGCTGATAATTCACCCCTCCACTTT. The encoded protein is CASSQEYGWADNSPLHF.

The CDR3 loop is CASSHGTSGENEQFF. The CDR3 region has the DNA TGCGCCAGCAGCCACGGGACTAGCGGGGAAAATGAGCAGTTCTTC. The chain joins TRBV4-3 to TRBJ2-1, with TRBD2 identical over 13 bases. Germline V gives CDR1 LGHNA, CDR2 YSLEER. The V gene end was trimmed by 3 bases and the J gene end by 7 bases; junction bases not matched to a gene: 3. This CDR3 has 15 amino acids.

This clone was seen a single time. The chain employs TRBV18 and TRBJ2-3, with 8 nucleotides matching TRBD1. V trimming: 0 bases; J trimming: 4 bases; junction bases outside the gene matches: 9. CDR1 and CDR2 from the germline V gene are KGHSH and LQKENI. This CDR3 is 17 amino acids long. The CDR3 loop reads CASSPPSDRAVSDTQYF. CDR3 DNA: TGTGCCAGCTCACCACCGTCGGACAGGGCAGTCTCAGATACGCAGTATTTT.

In this sample, this clone turned up once. The V call is TRBV30, the J call TRBJ1-2; 8 bases agree with TRBD1. This CDR3 spans 14 amino acids. CDR1 GTSNPN and CDR2 SVGIG come from the germline V gene (reference sequence). The J segment lost 0 bases and the V segment lost 6 bases, leaving 6 bases of the junction unmatched. CDR3 residues: CACHQQGANYGYTF. The CDR3, as DNA: TGTGCCTGTCACCAACAGGGGGCTAACTATGGCTACACCTTC. Filled out from reference TRBV30 and TRBJ1-2, the complete variable domain reads SQTIHQWPATLVQPVGSPLSLECTVEGTSNPNLYWYRQAAGRGLQLLFYSVGIGQISSEVPQNLSASRPQDRQFILSSKKLLLSDSGFYLCACHQQGANYGYTFGSGTRLTVV.

V and J are TRBV3-1 (or the pseudogene TRBV3-2) and TRBJ2-3; 16 nucleotides line up with TRBD2. The length of the CDR3 is 17 residues. V trimming: 4 bases; J trimming: 5 bases; junction bases outside the gene matches: 6. In germline, CDR1 is LGHDT, CDR2 YNNKEL (reference sequence). The CDR3 nucleotides read TGTGCCAGCAGCCGGAAGGGACTAGCGGGGGGGCAAGATACGCAGTATTTT. Amino acid sequence: CASSRKGLAGGQDTQYF.

The chain is built from TRBV10-2 and TRBJ1-2; the D is unclear. Per germline, CDR1 WSHSY and CDR2 SAAADI. The CDR3 length is 15 residues. V was shortened by 7 bases and J by 8 bases, with 23 bases between the two germline ends. CDR3 bases: TGCGCCAGCACCGAGGGCGATCCCGCTATCTGGGGCTACACCTTC. Its translation: CASTEGDPAIWGYTF.

This clone was found once. The chain employs TRBV6-5 and TRBJ2-1; the match to TRBD1 covers 10 bases. Germline trimming cut 10 bases from V and 0 bases from J; bases unmatched to any gene: 6. Germline V gene data show CDR1 as MNHEY and CDR2 as SVGAGI. The CDR3 is made up of 15 amino acids. Here the CDR3 reads CAKQTGGTSYNEQFF. The CDR3 region has the DNA TGTGCCAAACAGACAGGGGGCACCTCCTACAATGAGCAGTTCTTC.

This clone was counted once. This chain uses TRBV10-3 with TRBJ2-3; 12 nucleotides match TRBD2. Germline assignment: CDR1 ENHRY and CDR2 SYGVKD. There are 15 residues in the CDR3. J gave up 2 bases and V 8 bases, and 5 bases lay outside the gene matches. This CDR3 reads CAISGLAGNTDTQYF. CDR3 sequence (DNA): TGTGCCATCTCAGGACTAGCGGGGAACACAGATACGCAGTATTTT.

This chain links TRBV7-2 with TRBJ2-7, with 10 bases matching TRBD2. In germline, CDR1 is SGHTA, CDR2 FQGNSA. V shed 4 bases and J 10 bases; nucleotides not matched to a gene: 7. The CDR3 is made up of 13 amino acids. CDR3 amino acids: CASSSTSGEVQYF. DNA of the CDR3: TGTGCCAGCAGCTCCACTAGCGGGGAGGTTCAGTACTTC. Variable domain in full (rest from reference TRBV7-2 and TRBJ2-7): GAGVSQSPSNKVTEKGKDVELRCDPISGHTALYWYRQSLGQGLEFLIYFQGNSAPDKSGLPSDRFSAERTGGSVSTLTIQRTQQEDSAVYLCASSSTSGEVQYFGPGTRLTVT.

This chain links TRBV18 with TRBJ1-4; D is uncertain. The germline CDR1 and CDR2 sequences are KGHSH and LQKENI. V dropped 1 base and J dropped 6 bases, with 6 bases sitting between them. This CDR3 region has 13 residues. The CDR3 loop reads CASSPQPDEKLFF. The CDR3, as DNA: TGTGCCAGCTCACCACAGCCGGATGAAAAACTGTTTTTT.

The genes are TRBV5-1 and TRBJ2-7; TRBD1 agrees at 8 bases. CDR1 is SGHRS, CDR2 YFSETQ, per germline. The CDR3 has 17 residues. V lost 4 bases to trimming and J lost 2 bases; unmatched junction nucleotides: 14. CDR3 residues: CASSPGPTGVITYEQYF. The CDR3 DNA reads as TGCGCCAGCAGCCCCGGTCCGACAGGGGTTATAACCTACGAGCAGTACTTC. Combining the CDR3 with reference TRBV5-1 and TRBJ2-7 gives the whole variable domain KAGVTQTPRYLIKTRGQQVTLSCSPISGHRSVSWYQQTPGQGLQFLFEYFSETQRNKGNFPGRFSGRQFSNSRSEMNVSTLELGDSALYLCASSPGPTGVITYEQYFGPGTRLTVT.